This T cell receptor (beta chain) was obtained from a study of cytomegalovirus exposure and HLA in healthy donors. The PCR used 60 Vbeta and 13 Jbeta primers. The authors' processing: Later reanalysis found about 80 million unique TCR beta chains, around 9.9 million of them shared. Sequencing was performed with immunoSEQ multiplex PCR; in TCRdb, only in-frame clones are kept and a portion is missing. From that table come the V and J calls and clone size; the DNA was used to work out D and trimming. The sample holds approximately 210,000 clones; about three quarters are singletons and the top ten take less than 2%. General observations from the study: Three CMV-associated chains proved CMV antigen-specific in vitro.

With regard to this clone: Its antigen is unidentified.

This receptor was obtained from a male donor in good health and CMV-seronegative. Sequencing input: PBMCs.

The CDR3 nucleotides are TGCGCCAGCAGCTTGTTACAGGGTGGCTCAGATACGCAGTATTTT. Protein product: CASSLLQGGSDTQYF. V gene TRBV5-1 combines with J gene TRBJ2-3; possible D gene TRBD1, 6 bases. Per germline, CDR1 SGHRS and CDR2 YFSETQ. CDR3 size: 15 residues. Trimming pared 1 base from V and 4 bases from J, leaving 13 bases between.